This note documents a single TCR beta chain sequence. This entry is derived from a study of Ad26.COV2.S vaccination and SARS-CoV-2 variants. Study information: Donor was in the COV1001 Ad26.COV2.S trial arm.

Sequenced by immunoSEQ multiplex PCR; TCRdb stores in-frame clones only, minus some. The sample consists of about 420,000 clones, over 75% of them appearing once. As for treatment: over 15 received Ad26.COV2.S at low or high dose, single or two shots; 5 received placebo; per-sample allocation not given. The samples date from day 63 after the first vaccine or placebo injection. Aged 18-55 years, donor was enrolled in Boston in about 2020. V dropped 0 bases and J dropped 6; count of bases not matched to a gene: 7. The CDR3 has 15 amino acids. The V gene's germline CDR1 is SGDLS and CDR2 YYNGEE. The starting material was peripheral blood, obtained in a trial of Ad26.COV2.S vaccine versus placebo. The TCR sequence derives from a person between 18 and 60 years old who received the Ad26.COV2.S COVID-19 vaccine or a placebo. V gene TRBV9 combines with J gene TRBJ1-1; 8 bases match TRBD1. The CDR3 DNA reads TGTGCCAGCAGCGTAGGCACAGGGGGGACGGCTGAAGCTTTCTTT. It specifies CASSVGTGGTAEAFF.